This passage covers 26 T cell receptor beta chains from one sample sequenced in a study of blood T cell repertoires in COVID-19. Sequencing was performed with immunoSEQ multiplex PCR; in TCRdb, only in-frame clones are kept and a portion is missing. The table lists about 210,000 clones, about 83% of them singletons, with 2.5% to 3% in the top ten. Sample: peripheral blood. These receptors all stem from a woman aged 40 to 55 with active or convalescent COVID-19.

This chain links TRBV12-3 or TRBV12-4 with TRBJ2-5; D is perhaps TRBD1 (7 bases). The CDR3 covers 13 residues. Between the trimmed V and J ends, which lost 6 bases and 2 bases, there was a span of 10 bases. CDR3 sequence reads: CASRPGGQETQYF. The CDR3 bases are TGTGCCAGCAGGCCAGGGGGGCAAGAGACCCAGTACTTC.

The chain is built from TRBV28 and TRBJ1-6; D not resolved. The germline V gene encodes CDR1 MDHEN and CDR2 SYDVKM. This CDR3 contains 12 residues. The V gene lost 5 bases and the J gene lost 4 bases, with 3 bases spanning the gap. DNA for the CDR3: TGTGCCAGCAGTCTTTATAATTCACCCCTCCACTTT. It translates to CASSLYNSPLHF.

V usage is TRBV2 and J usage is TRBJ2-5; no definite D call. Trimming stripped 6 bases from V and 5 bases from J, with 7 bases between. The CDR3 runs to 11 residues. The germline gives CDR1 SNHLY, CDR2 FYNNEI. CDR3 DNA: TGTGCCAGCAGGCTAATGGAGACCCAGTACTTC. Its protein product is CASRLMETQYF. Together with reference TRBV2 and TRBJ2-5, the CDR3 gives the full variable domain: EPEVTQTPSHQVTQMGQEVILRCVPISNHLYFYWYRQILGQKVEFLVSFYNNEISEKSEIFDDQFSVERPDGSNFTLKIRSTKLEDSAMYFCASRLMETQYFGPGTRLLVL.

V usage is TRBV30 and J usage is TRBJ2-3; D is perhaps TRBD2 (6 bases). Germline V gene lookup returns CDR1 GTSNPN and CDR2 SVGIG (reference sequence). The CDR3 runs to 14 residues. V was pared by 5 bases and J by 0 bases, with 12 bases between. DNA for the CDR3: TGTGCCTGGGGAGGACTATCTAGCACAGATACGCAGTATTTT. Translating gives CAWGGLSSTDTQYF.

Here the CDR3 DNA reads TGTGCTAGTGGACAGTCGTACCTTAATGAGCAGTTCTTC. Protein sequence: CASGQSYLNEQFF. The chain combines TRBV12-5 with TRBJ2-1, with D unresolved. This CDR3 spans 13 amino acids. CDR1 and CDR2 (germline): LGHNT, FRNRAP. V was trimmed by 6 bases and J by 7 bases, leaving 13 bases between them.

The V gene is TRBV3-1 (or the pseudogene TRBV3-2), the J gene TRBJ2-7, with 11 bases that match TRBD2. Unmatched junction bases numbered 6, after V lost 4 bases and J lost 4 bases. Per the germline V gene, CDR1 is LGHDT and CDR2 is YNNKEL (reference sequence). The CDR3 length is 15 residues. The CDR3 bases are TGTGCCAGCAGCCGATCGGGACTAGCGGCATACGAGCAGTACTTC. Protein sequence: CASSRSGLAAYEQYF.

This chain links TRBV11-3 with TRBJ2-1; D perhaps matches TRBD2 (5 bases). V was shortened by 9 bases and J by 7 bases, with 16 bases between the two germline ends. There are 13 residues in the CDR3. In germline, CDR1 is SGHNT, CDR2 YENEEA. The CDR3 region is CASAEGLWNEQFF. CDR3 coding DNA: TGTGCCAGTGCAGAGGGCCTCTGGAATGAGCAGTTCTTC.

This clone was observed a single time. This chain uses TRBV7-8 with TRBJ1-5, with 9 bases identical to TRBD1. CDR3 length: 16 amino acids. The V gene's germline CDR1 is SGHVS and CDR2 FQNEAQ. Unmatched junction bases numbered 11, after V lost 5 bases and J lost 6 bases. The CDR3 nucleotides read TGTGCCAGCAGCCCTCCGGGACAGGGTAATGGTCAGCCCCAGCATTTT. Its translation is CASSPPGQGNGQPQHF.

The chain carries TRBV28 and TRBJ2-5; 8 positions match TRBD2. V was clipped by 4 bases and J by 1 base; unmatched bases: 8. CDR1 MDHEN and CDR2 SYDVKM come from the germline V gene. This CDR3 has 16 residues. The CDR3 protein is CASSYPVGGAQETQYF. DNA of the CDR3: TGTGCCAGCAGTTACCCAGTCGGGGGGGCCCAAGAGACCCAGTACTTC.

This chain joins TRBV27 and TRBJ2-1, with 7 bases aligning to TRBD1. Germline V gene data show CDR1 as MNHEY and CDR2 as SMNVEV (reference sequence). With 5 bases clipped from V and 15 bases from J, the junction kept 13 bases outside the gene matches. The CDR3 has 13 residues. CDR3 bases: TGTGCCAGCAGTCCGAGACAGGGCCAGGGTGGGTTCTTC. Protein sequence: CASSPRQGQGGFF.

The chain employs TRBV5-1 and TRBJ2-5; 9 positions agree with TRBD1. CDR1 and CDR2 (germline): SGHRS, YFSETQ. J was trimmed by 10 bases and V by 7 bases; bases with no gene match: 8. The CDR3 has 12 amino acids. CDR3 loop: CASRLDRGDQYF. The DNA of the CDR3 is TGCGCCAGCCGACTGGACAGGGGCGACCAGTACTTC.

Here the CDR3 DNA reads TGTGCCAGCAGCTTGGCCCCCAGGGTAGAGACCCAGTACTTC. Protein product: CASSLAPRVETQYF. This chain links TRBV5-4 with TRBJ2-5; the D gene is possibly TRBD1 (5 bases). Germline V gives CDR1 SGHNT, CDR2 YYREEE (reference sequence). The CDR3 loop spans 14 amino acids. V dropped 0 bases and J dropped 4 bases, with 10 bases sitting between them.

The chain combines TRBV6-2 or TRBV6-3 with TRBJ2-3, with a weak D call TRBD1 (6 bases). In germline, CDR1 is MNHEY, CDR2 SVGEGT. V lost 5 bases and J 6 bases, leaving 15 bases between the germline ends. This CDR3 has 14 residues. The CDR3 region is CASSLGHPSDTQYF. DNA for the CDR3: TGTGCCAGCAGTCTGGGACACCCGTCGGATACGCAGTATTTT.

This clone was detected only once. The rearrangement links TRBV2 to TRBJ1-2, with TRBD1 matching 7 bases. The germline gives CDR1 SNHLY, CDR2 FYNNEI. The CDR3 loop spans 15 amino acids. With V trimmed by 5 bases and J by 5 bases, 11 bases remained unmatched. CDR3: CASSPGTATLYGYTF. In DNA, the CDR3 is TGTGCCAGCAGTCCCGGGACAGCAACGCTGTATGGCTACACCTTC.

The chain uses TRBV4-1 and TRBJ1-6; maybe TRBD1 (5 bases). CDR3 length: 19 residues. The germline CDR1 and CDR2 sequences are MGHRA and YSYEKL. Trimming took 0 bases from V and 9 from J, leaving 24 bases between them. As DNA, the CDR3 is TGCGCCAGCAGCCAAGATCAAGGGCGACGGGACTCAGCAGGTTCACCCCTCCACTTT. This sequence encodes CASSQDQGRRDSAGSPLHF.

The chain couples TRBV4-2 to TRBJ1-3, with 8 bases matching TRBD1. Germline trimming cut 4 bases from V and 4 bases from J; bases unmatched to any gene: 21. Germline-derived CDR1 and CDR2 are LGHNA and YNFKEQ. The CDR3 has 20 residues. DNA of the CDR3: TGTGCCAGCAGCCCCCCGACCGGGACAGGCATGTTAGGGTCAGGAAACACCATATATTTT. Translating it yields CASSPPTGTGMLGSGNTIYF.

The chain recombines TRBV29-1 with TRBJ1-4; a weak D match, TRBD1 (5 bases). CDR3 length equals 15 residues. The V and J ends lost 1 base and 5 bases respectively, with 14 bases between them. CDR1 is SQVTM, CDR2 ANQGSEA, per germline. CDR3 protein: CSVEGRQQLNEKLFF. For the CDR3, the DNA is TGCAGCGTTGAAGGAAGACAGCAGTTAAATGAAAAACTGTTTTTT.

This clone was seen only once. This chain connects TRBV2 to TRBJ1-4; tentatively, D is TRBD1 (5 bases). Germline CDR1 SNHLY, CDR2 FYNNEI. Deletions cut 5 bases from V and 0 bases from J, with 10 bases between. CDR3 length: 15 amino acids. This CDR3 reads CASSTGSATNEKLFF. The DNA of the CDR3 is TGTGCCAGCAGTACAGGCAGTGCAACTAATGAAAAACTGTTTTTT.

This chain links TRBV6-5 with TRBJ2-1; weak D call: TRBD1 (6 bases). CDR1 is MNHEY, CDR2 SVGAGI, per germline. The V end was cut by 11 bases, the J end by 8 bases, with 16 bases between. The CDR3 is 12 residues long. The CDR3 region is CAVARGADEQFF. CDR3 sequence (DNA): TGTGCCGTCGCCAGGGGTGCCGATGAGCAGTTCTTC.

The V gene is TRBV6-5, the J gene TRBJ1-2, with a weak D call TRBD1 (5 bases). The germline V gene encodes CDR1 MNHEY and CDR2 SVGAGI. The V end lost 4 bases, the J end lost 1 base, and 13 bases lay between the germline ends. This CDR3 has 15 residues. The DNA for the CDR3 is TGTGCCAGCAGTTTTCAGGAGGGGTTTAACTATGGCTACACCTTC. Its translation: CASSFQEGFNYGYTF.

This clone has just one count. V and J are TRBV4-2 and TRBJ1-3; the D gene is possibly TRBD1 (5 bases). The CDR3 runs to 15 residues. Trimming stripped 0 bases from V and 2 bases from J, with 8 bases between. Germline CDR1 and CDR2: LGHNA and YNFKEQ. Here the CDR3 reads CASSQDPGTGNTIYF. In DNA form, the CDR3 reads TGTGCCAGCAGCCAAGACCCAGGGACTGGAAACACCATATATTTT.

The V gene is TRBV11-2, the J gene TRBJ1-1; D call uncertain. This CDR3 region has 12 residues. V lost 5 bases to trimming and J lost 9 bases, with 13 bases between them. The germline gives CDR1 SGHAT, CDR2 FQNNGV. CDR3 amino acids: CASSGGRIKAFF. The CDR3 coding sequence is TGTGCCAGCAGCGGAGGACGCATTAAAGCTTTCTTT.

This chain connects TRBV3-1 (or the pseudogene TRBV3-2) to TRBJ1-3; the D gene is possibly TRBD1 (5 bases). Germline V gene data show CDR1 as LGHDT and CDR2 as YNNKEL (reference sequence). The CDR3 is 15 amino acids. V was clipped by 6 bases and J by 9 bases, with 21 bases between them. For the CDR3, the DNA is TGTGCCAGCAGTTTTACCGTGTCGGGGGGAGGCACCATATATTTT. This translates into CASSFTVSGGGTIYF.

CDR3 DNA sequence: TGTGCCTGGAGTGTTCTAGGTCAAGGGGCTGAAGCTTTCTTT. Translated: CAWSVLGQGAEAFF. The chain joins TRBV30 to TRBJ1-1; TRBD1 might be the D (5 bases). This CDR3 spans 14 amino acids. Trimming took 0 bases from V and 6 from J, leaving 14 bases between them. Germline V gene data show CDR1 as GTSNPN and CDR2 as SVGIG (reference sequence).

The chain employs TRBV6-2 or TRBV6-3 and TRBJ1-2; 8 bases agree with TRBD1. This CDR3 contains 16 residues. CDR1 is MNHEY and CDR2 is SVGEGT in the germline V gene. Trimming removed 5 bases from V and 4 bases from J; junction bases left unmatched: 12. The CDR3 sequence is CASSTRTGWSGYGYTF. In DNA, the CDR3 is TGTGCCAGCAGTACACGGACAGGGTGGAGTGGCTATGGCTACACCTTC.

The rearrangement links TRBV27 to TRBJ2-5, with 9 nucleotides matching TRBD2. Germline CDR1 MNHEY, CDR2 SMNVEV (reference sequence). V dropped 3 bases and J dropped 5; count of bases not matched to a gene: 4. The CDR3 extends over 14 amino acids. The CDR3 reads CASSFAGGMETQYF. Here the CDR3 DNA reads TGTGCCAGCAGTTTTGCGGGAGGGATGGAGACCCAGTACTTC.